This T cell receptor beta chain comes out of a study of regulatory T cells in long-lasting Graves disease. To make TCR beta libraries, researchers used iRepertoire HTBI primers and Arm-PCR of CDR3 regions. TCRdb processed the multiplex PCR reads anew with MiXCR; each CDR3 protein has one entry. Of 540,000 or so distinct CDR3 sequences listed, roughly 12% are singletons. The CDR3 runs 14 residues. Germline lookup yields CDR1 MGHRA and CDR2 YSYEKL. The J segment lost 6 bases and the V segment lost 2 bases, leaving 4 bases of the junction unmatched. Sample time point: newly diagnosed GD, antithyroid drugs for less than 3 months. PBMCs provided the RNA from which the TCR library was made. This clonotype was detected ten times or more. These sequences were also reported in another study, on T cells in Graves' hyperthyroidism and ophthalmopathy.

The gene calls are TRBV4-1 and TRBJ2-7; TRBD2 aligns across 10 bases. This sample comprised peripheral blood mononuclear cells (PBMCs), obtained at new diagnosis, from a patient treated with antithyroid drugs. This receptor was taken from a man aged 25-45 years with Graves disease. CDR3 sequence: CASSQLGLAAEQYF. CDR3 nucleotides: TGCGCCAGCAGCCAACTTGGACTAGCGGCCGAGCAGTACTTC.